A single sample gave rise to the 22 T cell receptor beta chains below, sequenced in a study of cytomegalovirus exposure and HLA in healthy donors. Researchers ran the PCR with 60 Vbeta and 13 Jbeta primers. Data came from immunoSEQ multiplex PCR; TCRdb stores just in-frame clones and leaves some out. The sample carries around 91,000 clones, roughly 78% recorded once. Sequenced material: PBMCs. These receptors all stem from a male donor in good health and CMV-seropositive.

This clone has a single count. The chain employs TRBV15 and TRBJ1-2; D call uncertain. The germline V gene encodes CDR1 LNHNV and CDR2 YYDKDF (reference sequence). V was clipped by 5 bases and J by 1 base, with 23 bases between them. This CDR3 region has 18 residues. This chain's CDR3 is CATSGSSGLAEINYGYTF. CDR3 DNA: TGTGCCACCAGCGGTAGTTCGGGGTTGGCGGAGATTAACTATGGCTACACCTTC.

The chain has TRBV5-6 and TRBJ2-5; D remains unclear. This CDR3 is built from 11 residues. Per the germline V gene, CDR1 is SGHDT and CDR2 is YYEEEE. The V end was cut by 2 bases, the J end by 11 bases, with 10 bases between. The CDR3 reads CASSFGVEQYF. CDR3 coding DNA: TGTGCCAGCAGCTTCGGTGTGGAGCAGTACTTC.

This clone was counted between two and nine times. V is TRBV25-1 and J is TRBJ2-1; possible D gene TRBD1, 5 bases. Deletions cut 2 bases from V and 3 bases from J, with 14 bases between. The CDR3 runs 16 residues. The V gene's germline CDR1 is MGHDK and CDR2 SYGVNS. The CDR3 region is CASSEGQGGIYNEQFF. Here the CDR3 DNA reads TGTGCCAGCAGTGAAGGTCAGGGTGGGATCTACAATGAGCAGTTCTTC.

The rearrangement links TRBV28 to TRBJ1-4, with TRBD1 matching over 10 bases. Trimming took 2 bases from V and 7 from J; bases not matched to a gene: 10. CDR3 size: 17 residues. The germline V gene encodes CDR1 MDHEN and CDR2 SYDVKM. CDR3 coding DNA: TGTGCCAGCAGTTTAGGACAGGGGGTGCTGAGGAGTGAAAAACTGTTTTTT. Protein: CASSLGQGVLRSEKLFF.

The chain uses TRBV7-9 and TRBJ1-1, with a possible D match to TRBD1 (5 bases). With 5 bases removed from V and 3 bases from J, the gap between germline ends came to 16 bases. The V gene's germline CDR1 is SEHNR and CDR2 FQNEAQ (reference sequence). This CDR3 has 15 amino acids. As DNA, the CDR3 is TGTGCCAGCAGCCGAGGGGCGGGGACCCACACTGAAGCTTTCTTT. Amino acid sequence: CASSRGAGTHTEAFF.

The gene calls are TRBV30 and TRBJ1-2; perhaps TRBD1 as D (6 bases). V lost 1 base, J lost 7 bases, and 7 bases lay in between. This CDR3 has 11 amino acids. Germline V gene data show CDR1 as GTSNPN and CDR2 as SVGIG (reference sequence). The CDR3 region has the DNA TGTGCCTGGAGTGGGGGGCTTGGCTACACCTTC. This codes for CAWSGGLGYTF. The complete variable domain, with remaining parts taken from reference TRBV30 and TRBJ1-2, reads SQTIHQWPATLVQPVGSPLSLECTVEGTSNPNLYWYRQAAGRGLQLLFYSVGIGQISSEVPQNLSASRPQDRQFILSSKKLLLSDSGFYLCAWSGGLGYTFGSGTRLTVV.

The chain has TRBV7-9 and TRBJ2-7; TRBD2 might be the D (6 bases). This CDR3 comprises 14 residues. With 8 bases removed from V and 0 bases from J, the gap between germline ends came to 14 bases. From germline, CDR1 is SEHNR and CDR2 FQNEAQ (reference sequence). This CDR3 reads CASGYSGFSYEQYF. In DNA form, the CDR3 reads TGTGCCAGCGGCTATAGCGGCTTCTCCTACGAGCAGTACTTC. The full variable domain, its missing parts supplied by reference TRBV7-9 and TRBJ2-7, is DTGVSQNPRHKITKRGQNVTFRCDPISEHNRLYWYRQTLGQGPEFLTYFQNEAQLEKSRLLSDRFSAERPKGSFSTLEIQRTEQGDSAMYLCASGYSGFSYEQYFGPGTRLTVT.

This chain connects TRBV19 to TRBJ2-7; 8 bases are a match to TRBD1. Germline V gene sequence: CDR1 LNHDA, CDR2 SQIVND (reference sequence). The CDR3 loop spans 14 amino acids. V gave up 6 bases and J gave up 3 bases; unmatched junction bases: 7. The CDR3 loop is CASSPPGTGYEQYF. The CDR3 DNA is TGTGCCAGTAGCCCACCCGGGACAGGCTACGAGCAGTACTTC.

V gene TRBV10-2 combines with J gene TRBJ2-3, with D perhaps TRBD1 (5 bases). This CDR3 is 12 amino acids long. V lost 5 bases and J 6 bases, leaving 9 bases between the germline ends. The germline CDR1 and CDR2 sequences are WSHSY and SAAADI. This chain's CDR3 is CASSIKGDTQYF. The DNA of the CDR3 is TGCGCCAGCAGTATTAAGGGGGATACGCAGTATTTT.

The genes are TRBV2 and TRBJ2-2; 8 bases align to TRBD2. The junction had 6 bases not matched to a gene; V was cut back by 6 bases and J by 6 bases. The CDR3 covers 14 residues. CDR1 is SNHLY and CDR2 is FYNNEI in the germline V gene. Written as DNA, the CDR3 is TGTGCCAGCAGGACGGGGGGGTTTGCCGGGGAGCTGTTTTTT. Translation: CASRTGGFAGELFF. Looking up the rest from reference TRBV2 and TRBJ2-2 gives the full variable domain: EPEVTQTPSHQVTQMGQEVILRCVPISNHLYFYWYRQILGQKVEFLVSFYNNEISEKSEIFDDQFSVERPDGSNFTLKIRSTKLEDSAMYFCASRTGGFAGELFFGEGSRLTVL.

The chain combines TRBV19 with TRBJ2-2, with 10 bases that match TRBD2. With 5 bases clipped from V and 2 bases from J, the junction kept 8 bases outside the gene matches. This CDR3 contains 17 residues. The germline CDR1 and CDR2 sequences are LNHDA and SQIVND (reference sequence). DNA of the CDR3: TGTGCCAGTAGTCAGCCGGGACTAGCGCTAAACACCGGGGAGCTGTTTTTT. This codes for CASSQPGLALNTGELFF.

The genes are TRBV4-1 and TRBJ2-7; no definite D call. Germline V CDR1 and CDR2: MGHRA, YSYEKL. The CDR3 is 14 amino acids. Trimming pared 1 base from V and 5 bases from J, leaving 12 bases between. CDR3 in amino acids: CASSQVNQAHEQYF. Written as DNA, the CDR3 is TGCGCCAGCAGCCAAGTTAATCAGGCCCACGAGCAGTACTTC.

This clone was observed a single time. The genes are TRBV4-1 and TRBJ2-5, with 8 bases lining up with TRBD1. The J call could be wrong; TRBJ2-7 is a better fit for the DNA end. CDR3 size: 12 residues. CDR1 and CDR2 from the germline V gene are MGHRA and YSYEKL. Here the CDR3 DNA reads TGCGCCAGCGGACAGGGAGGCTACGAGCAGTACTTC. This codes for CASGQGGYEQYF.

The chain combines TRBV5-1 with TRBJ2-1; 11 bases align to TRBD2. This CDR3 is 16 amino acids long. Trimming cost V 0 bases and J 8 bases; bases outside gene matches: 7. Looked up from germline, CDR1 is SGHRS and CDR2 is YFSETQ. The CDR3 sequence: CASSLGGTSGWDEQFF. The CDR3 DNA sequence: TGCGCCAGCAGCTTGGGGGGGACTAGCGGTTGGGATGAGCAGTTCTTC. Supplemented by reference TRBV5-1 and TRBJ2-1, the full variable domain reads KAGVTQTPRYLIKTRGQQVTLSCSPISGHRSVSWYQQTPGQGLQFLFEYFSETQRNKGNFPGRFSGRQFSNSRSEMNVSTLELGDSALYLCASSLGGTSGWDEQFFGPGTRLTVL.

This rearrangement joins TRBV7-2 to TRBJ2-2, with TRBD2 as a possible D gene (6 bases). The CDR3 length is 15 residues. CDR1 is SGHTA, CDR2 FQGNSA, per germline. Trimming cost V 4 bases and J 4 bases, with 13 bases left between them. The CDR3 is CASSSSPGATGELFF. CDR3 coding DNA: TGTGCCAGCAGCTCCTCCCCGGGAGCCACCGGGGAGCTGTTTTTT.

This clone was recorded once. Other DNA sequences within the sample encode an identical CDR3. CDR3 in amino acids: CASSFGLAGQETQYF. DNA of the CDR3: TGCGCCAGCAGCTTCGGTCTGGCGGGTCAAGAGACCCAGTACTTC. J is TRBJ2-5 and V is TRBV5-1, with D tentatively TRBD2 (5 bases). CDR1 is SGHRS, CDR2 YFSETQ, per germline. Trimming left V 2 bases short and J 2 bases short, with 13 bases between. This CDR3 region has 15 residues.

This chain uses TRBV28 with TRBJ2-7; D perhaps matches TRBD2 (5 bases). Germline V CDR1 and CDR2: MDHEN, SYDVKM. V lost 5 bases to trimming and J lost 3 bases, with 11 bases between them. CDR3 length: 13 residues. This chain's CDR3 is CASSAGKNYEQYF. The DNA of the CDR3 is TGTGCCAGCAGTGCCGGGAAAAACTACGAGCAGTACTTC.

In its sample, this clone was seen a few times. The V gene is TRBV9, the J gene TRBJ1-1, with TRBD1 identical over 7 bases. The CDR3 runs to 16 residues. J was trimmed by 0 bases and V by 3 bases; bases with no gene match: 8. Germline CDR1 and CDR2: SGDLS and YYNGEE. The CDR3 nucleotides are TGTGCCAGCAGCGCTAGAGGGGGCGGAGTGAACACTGAAGCTTTCTTT. Translated, it gives CASSARGGGVNTEAFF.

Points on this clone: One end of the junction is discordant with germline, which a read error may explain. This chain connects TRBV2 to TRBJ2-7, with D tentatively TRBD1 (6 bases). This CDR3 comprises 12 residues. Germline CDR1 and CDR2: SNHLY and FYNNEI. The CDR3 protein is CASNYLQGSSDF. The CDR3, as DNA: TGTGCCAGCAACTACCTACAGGGATCTTCAGACTTC.

The gene calls are TRBV11-2 and TRBJ2-2; 9 bases line up with TRBD1. The CDR3 has 19 amino acids. Trimming at V came to 3 bases and at J to 0 bases, leaving 11 bases not matched to a gene. Germline CDR1 and CDR2: SGHAT and FQNNGV. DNA of the CDR3: TGTGCCAGCAGCTTCCCCAGGTTTGGACAGGGGACGAACACCGGGGAGCTGTTTTTT. It codes for CASSFPRFGQGTNTGELFF.

The chain uses TRBV18 and TRBJ2-7, with D hard to call. The CDR3 totals 14 residues. Germline V lookup: CDR1 KGHSH, CDR2 LQKENI. The germline V and J ends were trimmed by 0 bases and 2 bases, with 8 bases remaining between them. CDR3: CASSPPVYTYEQYF. CDR3 in DNA: TGTGCCAGCTCACCACCGGTGTACACCTACGAGCAGTACTTC.

The chain recombines TRBV13 with TRBJ1-4, with a possible D match to TRBD1 (5 bases). V gave up 1 base and J gave up 8 bases, with 14 bases separating them. The CDR3 consists of 15 residues. Germline V gene sequence: CDR1 PRHDT, CDR2 FYEKMQ (reference sequence). The CDR3 nucleotides are TGTGCCAGCAGCTTAGAGGCAGGGTTAGGCGAAAAACTGTTTTTT. It encodes CASSLEAGLGEKLFF.